Detailed here is one TCR beta chain. Its specificity is not known. The data were obtained in a study of blood T cells in healthy people across ages. The ends lost 2 bases at V and 7 bases at J; junction bases unmatched: 5. The germline CDR1 and CDR2 sequences are ENHRY and SYGVKD. The CDR3 contains 13 residues. A second PCR of roughly 7 to 11 cycles used a sample-barcoded 5' primer and a J-beta primer mix. TCRdb re-called the 5' RACE reads with MiXCR, one entry per CDR3 protein. The sample carries 760,000 or so distinct CDR3 sequences, more than 20% recorded once. Study-wide results and limits: Age brought a roughly linear fall in TCR beta diversity measured per million T cells. Estimated diversity, derived from one million T cells, was regarded as an underestimate.

These sequences were also reported in another study, on T cells of mothers and their children. From that second work: Each mother yielded more than 9.5 million TCR beta CDR3 reads. Each child yielded 2.5 million to 3 million reads. Slightly higher but non-significant overlap marked related mother-child pairs versus unrelated pairs.

Sequencing used blood. The receptor was derived from a boy younger than 18 in good health. The chain employs TRBV10-3 and TRBJ2-7; 7 bases fit TRBD1. The CDR3 loop reads CAISETGAREQYF. For the CDR3, the DNA is TGTGCCATCAGTGAGACAGGGGCCCGGGAGCAGTACTTC.